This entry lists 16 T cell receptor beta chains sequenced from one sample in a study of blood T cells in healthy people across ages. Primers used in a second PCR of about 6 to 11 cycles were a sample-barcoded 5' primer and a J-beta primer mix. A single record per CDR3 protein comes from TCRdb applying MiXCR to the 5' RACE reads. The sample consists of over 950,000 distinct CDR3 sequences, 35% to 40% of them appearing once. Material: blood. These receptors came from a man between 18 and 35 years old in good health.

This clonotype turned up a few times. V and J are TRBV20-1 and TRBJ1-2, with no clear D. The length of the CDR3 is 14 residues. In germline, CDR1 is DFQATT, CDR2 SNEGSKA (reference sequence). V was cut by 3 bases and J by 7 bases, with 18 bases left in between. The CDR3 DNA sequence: TGCAGTGCTAGCCCCGGCATTAATCTCAGTGGCTACACCTTC. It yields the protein CSASPGINLSGYTF.

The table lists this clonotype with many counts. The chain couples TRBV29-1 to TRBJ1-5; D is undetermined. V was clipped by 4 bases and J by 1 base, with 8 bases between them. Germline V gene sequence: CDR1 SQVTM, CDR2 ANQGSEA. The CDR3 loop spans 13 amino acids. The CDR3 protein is CSVGFASNQPQHF. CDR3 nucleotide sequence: TGCAGCGTTGGCTTTGCCAGCAATCAGCCCCAGCATTTT.

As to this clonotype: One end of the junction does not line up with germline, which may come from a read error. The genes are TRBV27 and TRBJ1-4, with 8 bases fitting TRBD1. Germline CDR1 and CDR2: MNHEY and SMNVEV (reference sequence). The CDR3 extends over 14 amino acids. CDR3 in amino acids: CASSSGQGWERLFF. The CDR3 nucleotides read TGTGCCAGCAGTTCTGGACAGGGATGGGAAAGACTGTTTTTT.

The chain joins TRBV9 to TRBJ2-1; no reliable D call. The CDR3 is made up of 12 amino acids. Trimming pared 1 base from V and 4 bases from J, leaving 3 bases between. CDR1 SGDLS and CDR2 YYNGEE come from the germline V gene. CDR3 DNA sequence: TGTGCCAGCAGCGTATCTTACAATGAGCAGTTCTTC. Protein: CASSVSYNEQFF.

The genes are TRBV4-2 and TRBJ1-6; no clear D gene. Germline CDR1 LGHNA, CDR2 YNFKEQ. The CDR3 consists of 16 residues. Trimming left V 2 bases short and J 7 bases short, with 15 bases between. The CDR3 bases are TGTGCCAGCAGCCAACCCACAAATAGCATGAATTCACCCCTCCACTTT. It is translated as CASSQPTNSMNSPLHF.

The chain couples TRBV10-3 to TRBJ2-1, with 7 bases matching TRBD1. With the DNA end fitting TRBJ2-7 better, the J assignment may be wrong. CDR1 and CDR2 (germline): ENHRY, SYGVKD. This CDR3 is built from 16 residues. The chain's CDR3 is CAISESGTVNYNEQYF. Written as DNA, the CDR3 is TGTGCCATCAGTGAGTCCGGGACAGTTAACTACAATGAGCAGTACTTC.

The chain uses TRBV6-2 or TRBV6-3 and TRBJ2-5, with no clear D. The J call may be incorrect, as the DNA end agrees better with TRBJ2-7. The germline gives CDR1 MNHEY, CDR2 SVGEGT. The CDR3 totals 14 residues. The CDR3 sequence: CASGPSLGSNEQYF. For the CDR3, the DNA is TGTGCCAGCGGTCCCTCATTGGGTTCCAACGAGCAGTACTTC.

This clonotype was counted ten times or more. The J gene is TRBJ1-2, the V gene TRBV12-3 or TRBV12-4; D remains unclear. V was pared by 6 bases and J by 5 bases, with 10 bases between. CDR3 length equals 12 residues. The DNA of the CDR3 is TGTGCCAGCAGGGTGGGGTTTTATGGCTACACCTTC. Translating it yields CASRVGFYGYTF.

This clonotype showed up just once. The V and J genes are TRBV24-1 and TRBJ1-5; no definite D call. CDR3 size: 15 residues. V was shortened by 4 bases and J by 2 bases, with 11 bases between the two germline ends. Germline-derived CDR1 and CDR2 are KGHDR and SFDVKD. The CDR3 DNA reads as TGTGCCACCAGTGAGCGAGGGCCCGGCAATCAGCCCCAGCATTTT. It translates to CATSERGPGNQPQHF.

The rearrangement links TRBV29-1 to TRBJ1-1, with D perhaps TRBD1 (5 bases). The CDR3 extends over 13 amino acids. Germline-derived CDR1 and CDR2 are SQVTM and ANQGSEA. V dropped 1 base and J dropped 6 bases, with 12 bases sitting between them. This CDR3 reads CSVEGWGSAEAFF. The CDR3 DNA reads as TGCAGCGTTGAAGGTTGGGGGTCCGCTGAAGCTTTCTTT.

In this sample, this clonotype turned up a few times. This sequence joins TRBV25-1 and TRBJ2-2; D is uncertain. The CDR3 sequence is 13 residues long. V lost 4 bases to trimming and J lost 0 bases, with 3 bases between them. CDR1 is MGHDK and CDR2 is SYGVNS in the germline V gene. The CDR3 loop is CASSGPNTGELFF. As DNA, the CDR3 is TGTGCCAGCAGTGGGCCGAACACCGGGGAGCTGTTTTTT.

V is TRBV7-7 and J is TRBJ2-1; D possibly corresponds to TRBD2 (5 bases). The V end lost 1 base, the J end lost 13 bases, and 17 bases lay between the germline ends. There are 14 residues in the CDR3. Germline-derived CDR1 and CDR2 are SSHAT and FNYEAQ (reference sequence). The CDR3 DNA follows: TGTGCCAGCAGCTTAGGAATCCGGGAAGAGACCCAGTTCTTC. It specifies CASSLGIREETQFF.

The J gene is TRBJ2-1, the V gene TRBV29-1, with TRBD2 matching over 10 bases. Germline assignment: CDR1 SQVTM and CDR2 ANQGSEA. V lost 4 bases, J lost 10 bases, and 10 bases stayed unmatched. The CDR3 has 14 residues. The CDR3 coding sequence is TGCAGCGTTGTGTCGATTAGCGGGGGGCGAGAGCAGTTCTTC. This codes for CSVVSISGGREQFF.

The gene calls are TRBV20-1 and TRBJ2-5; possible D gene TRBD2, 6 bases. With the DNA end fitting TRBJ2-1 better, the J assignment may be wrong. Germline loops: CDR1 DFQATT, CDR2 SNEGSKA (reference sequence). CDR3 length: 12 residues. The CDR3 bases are TGCAGAACCCCGGGGGTCCAAGAGACCCAGTTCTTC. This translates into CRTPGVQETQFF.

The CDR3 nucleotides read TGTGCCAGCAGCCACCTCGGGGGCTCTACCTTCACAGATACGCAGTATTTT. This encodes CASSHLGGSTFTDTQYF. The genes are TRBV28 and TRBJ2-3; D might be TRBD1 or TRBD2, each matching 6 bases. Trimming took off 6 bases at V and 2 bases at J, with 21 bases between the two ends. The CDR3 sequence is 17 residues long. Germline V gene lookup returns CDR1 MDHEN and CDR2 SYDVKM.

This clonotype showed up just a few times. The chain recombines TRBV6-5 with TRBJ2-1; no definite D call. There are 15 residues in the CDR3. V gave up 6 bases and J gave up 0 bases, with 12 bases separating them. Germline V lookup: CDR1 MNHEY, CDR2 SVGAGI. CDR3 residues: CASRATVSSYNEQFF. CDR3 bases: TGTGCCAGCAGGGCGACTGTCAGCTCCTACAATGAGCAGTTCTTC.